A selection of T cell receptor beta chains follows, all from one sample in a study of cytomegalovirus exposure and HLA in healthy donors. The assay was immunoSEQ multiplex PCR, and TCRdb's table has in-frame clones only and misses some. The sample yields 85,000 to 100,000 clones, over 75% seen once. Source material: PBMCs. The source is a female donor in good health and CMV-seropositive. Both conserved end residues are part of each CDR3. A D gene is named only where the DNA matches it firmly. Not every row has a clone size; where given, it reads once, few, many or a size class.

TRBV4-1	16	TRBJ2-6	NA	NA	CASSQEPPTRANVLTF	TGCGCCAGCAGCCAAGAACCCCCCACTAGGGCCAACGTCCTGACTTTC
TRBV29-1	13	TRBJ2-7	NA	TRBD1	CSVGTGGNYEQYF	TGCAGCGTCGGGACAGGAGGAAACTACGAGCAGTACTTC
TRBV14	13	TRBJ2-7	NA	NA	CASSQDGSYEQYF	TGTGCCAGCAGCCAAGACGGCTCCTACGAGCAGTACTTC
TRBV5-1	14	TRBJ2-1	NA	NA	CASRWQGSYNEQFF	TGCGCCAGCAGGTGGCAGGGGAGCTACAATGAGCAGTTCTTC
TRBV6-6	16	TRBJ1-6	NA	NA	CASSYSGTSRFSPLHF	TGTGCCAGCAGTTACTCCGGGACATCCCGTTTTTCACCCCTCCACTTT
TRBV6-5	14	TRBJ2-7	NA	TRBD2	CASRLTSGAYEQYF	TGTGCCAGCAGATTGACTAGCGGAGCCTACGAGCAGTACTTC
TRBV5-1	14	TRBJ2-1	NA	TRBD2	CASSTGLSYNEQFF	TGCGCCAGCAGCACGGGACTATCCTACAATGAGCAGTTCTTC
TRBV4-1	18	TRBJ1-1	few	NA	CASRWTLQEVSVNTEAFF	TGCGCCAGCAGATGGACACTACAGGAAGTCTCGGTTAACACTGAAGCTTTCTTT
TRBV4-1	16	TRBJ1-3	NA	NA	CASSQDGQPYRGTIYF	TGCGCCAGCAGCCAAGATGGCCAGCCATACCGAGGCACCATATATTTT
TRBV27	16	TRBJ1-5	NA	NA	CASSSHDRWGNQPQHF	TGTGCCAGCAGTTCTCATGACAGATGGGGCAATCAGCCCCAGCATTTT
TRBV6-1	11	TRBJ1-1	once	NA	CASRPQGAAFF	TGTGCCAGCAGGCCCCAGGGTGCGGCTTTCTTT
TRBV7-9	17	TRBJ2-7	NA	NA	CASSPEKTGALPYEQYF	TGTGCCAGCAGCCCAGAAAAGACAGGCGCCCTTCCCTACGAGCAGTACTTC
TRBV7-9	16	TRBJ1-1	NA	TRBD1	CASSLIEGALNTEAFF	TGTGCCAGCAGCCTTATTGAGGGGGCGTTGAACACTGAAGCTTTCTTT
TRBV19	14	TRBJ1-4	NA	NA	CASSIGLPNEKLFF	TGTGCCAGTAGTATCGGTCTGCCTAATGAAAAACTGTTTTTT
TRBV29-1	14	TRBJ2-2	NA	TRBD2	CSGGTSGFAGELFF	TGCAGCGGAGGGACTAGCGGGTTCGCCGGGGAGCTGTTTTTT
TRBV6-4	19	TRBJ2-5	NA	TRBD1	CASSASRDRGPRAVETQYF	TGTGCCAGCAGTGCAAGCCGGGACAGGGGGCCCAGGGCGGTTGAGACCCAGTACTTC
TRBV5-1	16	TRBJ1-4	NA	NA	CASSLVIQERAEKLFF	TGCGCCAGCAGCTTGGTGATACAGGAGAGAGCGGAAAAACTGTTTTTT
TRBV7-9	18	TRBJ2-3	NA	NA	CASSLKLRAGAGADTQYF	TGTGCCAGCAGCTTAAAACTAAGAGCAGGGGCAGGCGCAGATACGCAGTATTTT
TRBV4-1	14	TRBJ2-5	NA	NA	CASSQDQNSETQYF	TGCGCCAGCAGCCAAGATCAGAATAGCGAGACCCAGTACTTC
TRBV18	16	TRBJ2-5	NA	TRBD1	CASSPLGQGVTETQYF	TGTGCCAGCTCACCACTCGGACAGGGGGTGACGGAGACCCAGTACTTC
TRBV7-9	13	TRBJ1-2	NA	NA	CASSLEQAYGYTF	TGTGCCAGCAGCTTAGAACAGGCTTATGGCTACACCTTC
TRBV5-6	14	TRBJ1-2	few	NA	CASLGPGGYGGYTF	TGTGCCAGCCTTGGTCCAGGAGGGTATGGTGGCTACACCTTC
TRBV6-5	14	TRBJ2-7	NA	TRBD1	CASSLRTGWYEQYF	TGTGCCAGCAGTCTCCGGACAGGGTGGTACGAGCAGTACTTC
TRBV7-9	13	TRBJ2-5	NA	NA	CASSSRSPETQYF	TGTGCCAGCAGCTCCCGGTCACCAGAGACCCAGTACTTC
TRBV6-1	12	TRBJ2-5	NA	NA	CASRGTLETQYF	TGTGCCAGCAGGGGGACACTCGAGACCCAGTACTTC
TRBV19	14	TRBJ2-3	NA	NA	CASSPQGVSDTQYF	TGTGCCAGTAGTCCGCAAGGGGTCTCAGATACGCAGTATTTT
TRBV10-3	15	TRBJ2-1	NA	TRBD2	CAITRAGGPGNEQFF	TGTGCCATCACTAGAGCGGGGGGGCCGGGGAATGAGCAGTTCTTC
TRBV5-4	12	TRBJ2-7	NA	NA	CASNLDSYEQYF	TGTGCCAGCAACCTGGACAGCTACGAGCAGTACTTC
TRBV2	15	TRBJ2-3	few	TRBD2	CASSDLAGGGDTQYF	TGTGCCAGCAGTGACCTAGCGGGAGGGGGAGATACGCAGTATTTT
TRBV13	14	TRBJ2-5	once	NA	CASSFRDTQETQYF	TGTGCCAGCAGCTTCCGGGACACCCAAGAGACCCAGTACTTC
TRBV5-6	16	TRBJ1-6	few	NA	CASSDRTDYFNSPLHF	TGTGCCAGCAGCGATCGGACGGACTACTTCAATTCACCCCTCCACTTT
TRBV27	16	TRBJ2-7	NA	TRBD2	CASSLSGGAALYEQYF	TGTGCCAGCAGTCTAAGCGGGGGGGCCGCCCTTTACGAGCAGTACTTC
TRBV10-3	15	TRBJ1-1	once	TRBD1	CAITPTGTENTEAFF	TGTGCCATCACCCCAACCGGGACAGAGAACACTGAAGCTTTCTTT
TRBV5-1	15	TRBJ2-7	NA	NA	CASSLALGGSYEQYF	TGCGCCAGCAGCTTGGCCTTAGGAGGGTCCTACGAGCAGTACTTC
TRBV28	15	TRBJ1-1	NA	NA	CASSPTLVVDTEAFF	TGTGCCAGCAGCCCAACGTTGGTCGTAGACACTGAAGCTTTCTTT
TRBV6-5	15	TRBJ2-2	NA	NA	CASSYSLANTGELFF	TGTGCCAGCAGTTATTCTCTAGCGAACACCGGGGAGCTGTTTTTT
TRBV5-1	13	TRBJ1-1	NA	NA	CASSPGHRGEAFF	TGCGCCAGCAGCCCGGGACACCGCGGTGAAGCTTTCTTT
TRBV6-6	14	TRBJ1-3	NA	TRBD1	CASSHRDSGNTIYF	TGTGCCAGCAGTCACCGGGACAGTGGAAACACCATATATTTT
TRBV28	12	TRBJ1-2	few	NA	CASSIQGEGYTF	TGTGCCAGCAGCATACAGGGTGAGGGCTACACCTTC
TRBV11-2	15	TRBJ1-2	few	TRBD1	CASSLDRVTNYGYTF	TGTGCCAGCAGCCTAGACAGGGTAACTAACTATGGCTACACCTTC
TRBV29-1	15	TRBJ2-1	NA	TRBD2	CSVDQLAGRYNEQFF	TGCAGCGTTGATCAGCTAGCGGGGCGTTACAATGAGCAGTTCTTC
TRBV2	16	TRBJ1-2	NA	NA	CASSEWLGGAGYGYTF	TGTGCCAGCAGTGAATGGCTGGGAGGGGCTGGCTATGGCTACACCTTC
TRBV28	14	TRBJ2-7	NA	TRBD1	CASSTIRGTYEQYF	TGTGCCAGCAGTACGATCAGGGGGACGTACGAGCAGTACTTC
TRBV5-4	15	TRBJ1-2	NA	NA	CASSLAGYNLLGYTF	TGTGCCAGCAGCTTGGCAGGGTATAATCTCTTGGGCTACACCTTC
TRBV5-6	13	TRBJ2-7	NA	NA	CASSLGGPYEQYF	TGTGCCAGCAGCTTGGGGGGGCCCTACGAGCAGTACTTC
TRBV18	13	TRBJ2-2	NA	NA	CASSSTSPGELFF	TGTGCCAGCTCATCCACTAGCCCCGGGGAGCTGTTTTTT
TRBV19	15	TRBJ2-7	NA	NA	CASSTYRGGDYEQYF	TGTGCCAGTAGTACTTACAGGGGGGGTGACTACGAGCAGTACTTC
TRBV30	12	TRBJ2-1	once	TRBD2	CAWRLAVNEQFF	TGTGCCTGGAGACTAGCGGTCAATGAGCAGTTCTTC
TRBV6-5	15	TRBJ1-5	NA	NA	CASSYGRGLNQPQHF	TGTGCCAGCAGTTACGGGCGGGGTCTCAATCAGCCCCAGCATTTT
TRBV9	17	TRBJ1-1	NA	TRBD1	CASSGGQGALGVTEAFF	TGTGCCAGCAGCGGGGGACAGGGGGCATTGGGGGTCACTGAAGCTTTCTTT
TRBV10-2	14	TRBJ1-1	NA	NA	CASSDRGPNTEAFF	TGCGCCAGCAGTGACAGGGGACCTAACACTGAAGCTTTCTTT
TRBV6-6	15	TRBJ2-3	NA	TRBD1	CASSYEGQGQNTQYF	TGTGCCAGCAGTTATGAGGGACAGGGTCAGAATACGCAGTATTTT
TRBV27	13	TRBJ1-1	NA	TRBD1	CASSRQDRGLYIF	TGTGCCAGCAGTAGACAAGACAGGGGGCTTTACATCTTT